This record covers a single T cell receptor (beta chain). As yet, its antigen is unknown. The data were taken from a study of T cell clonotyping in hematopoietic cell transplantation. This table comes from immunoSEQ multiplex PCR, and its TCRdb copy is limited to in-frame clones, with some not included. Of about 10,000 clones listed, about 92% are singletons. Regarding the study as a whole: Higher Inverse Simpson Index values in graft donor and pretransplant recipient predicted broader posttransplant TCR diversity.

Time point of the sample: recipient sample about 28 days before transplant, after cytoreduction. Germline loops: CDR1 SGHTS, CDR2 YDEGEE. This CDR3 has 15 amino acids. Losses at the gene ends were 2 bases for V and 0 bases for J; bases not matched to a gene: 3. The chain carries TRBV5-8 and TRBJ2-3, with TRBD1 matching over 7 bases. This clonotype was obtained from a woman aged 35 to 49 with acute myeloid leukemia. Some clones in this sample may be carry-over from other donors' samples. The sequenced sample was peripheral blood mononuclear cells, obtained before stem cell transplant. The CDR3 nucleotides read TGTGCCAGCAGCTTAGGGACAGTGAGCACAGATACGCAGTATTTT. This codes for CASSLGTVSTDTQYF.